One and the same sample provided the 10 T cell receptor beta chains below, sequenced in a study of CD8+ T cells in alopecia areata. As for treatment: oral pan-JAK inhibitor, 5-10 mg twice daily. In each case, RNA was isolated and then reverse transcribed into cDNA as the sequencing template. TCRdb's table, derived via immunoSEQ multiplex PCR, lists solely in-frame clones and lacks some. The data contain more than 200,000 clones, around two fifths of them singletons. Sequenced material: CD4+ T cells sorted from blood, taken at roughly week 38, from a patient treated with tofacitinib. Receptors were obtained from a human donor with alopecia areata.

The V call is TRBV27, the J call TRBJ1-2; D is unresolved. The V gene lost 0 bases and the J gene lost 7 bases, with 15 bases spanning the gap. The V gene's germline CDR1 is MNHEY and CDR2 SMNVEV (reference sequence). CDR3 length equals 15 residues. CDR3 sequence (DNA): TGTGCCAGCAGTTTATCGATACCCCCGCTCAGTGGCTACACCTTC. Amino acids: CASSLSIPPLSGYTF.

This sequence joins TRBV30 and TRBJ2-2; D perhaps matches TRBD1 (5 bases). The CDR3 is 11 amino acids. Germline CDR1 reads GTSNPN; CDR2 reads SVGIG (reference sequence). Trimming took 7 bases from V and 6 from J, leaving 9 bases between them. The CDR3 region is CAFQGAGELFF. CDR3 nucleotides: TGTGCCTTTCAGGGTGCCGGGGAGCTGTTTTTT. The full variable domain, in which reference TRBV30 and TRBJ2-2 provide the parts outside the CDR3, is SQTIHQWPATLVQPVGSPLSLECTVEGTSNPNLYWYRQAAGRGLQLLFYSVGIGQISSEVPQNLSASRPQDRQFILSSKKLLLSDSGFYLCAFQGAGELFFGEGSRLTVL.

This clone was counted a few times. The chain's CDR3 is CSVTGTGHTEAFF. The DNA for the CDR3 is TGCAGCGTTACCGGGACAGGGCACACTGAAGCTTTCTTT. This chain links TRBV29-1 with TRBJ1-1, with 9 bases identical to TRBD1. V trimming: 5 bases; J trimming: 3 bases; junction bases outside the gene matches: 4. The CDR3 runs 13 residues. Germline loops: CDR1 SQVTM, CDR2 ANQGSEA. The variable domain in full, with the rest retrieved from reference TRBV29-1 and TRBJ1-1, is SAVISQKPSRDICQRGTSLTIQCQVDSQVTMMFWYRQQPGQSLTLIATANQGSEATYESGFVIDKFPISRPNLTFSTLTVSNMSPEDSSIYLCSVTGTGHTEAFFGQGTRLTVV.

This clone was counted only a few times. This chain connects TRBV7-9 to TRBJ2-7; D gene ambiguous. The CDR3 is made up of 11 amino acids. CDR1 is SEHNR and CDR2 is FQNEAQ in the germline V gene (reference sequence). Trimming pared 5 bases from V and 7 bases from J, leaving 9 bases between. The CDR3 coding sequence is TGTGCCAGCAGCCGCCTGGGTGAGCAGTACTTC. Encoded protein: CASSRLGEQYF.

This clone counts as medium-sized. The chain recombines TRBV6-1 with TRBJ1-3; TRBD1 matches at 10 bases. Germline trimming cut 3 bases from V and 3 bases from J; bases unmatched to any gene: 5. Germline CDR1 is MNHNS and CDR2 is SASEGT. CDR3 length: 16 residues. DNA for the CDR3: TGTGCCAGCAGTGACGGGACAGGGGTAGATGGAAACACCATATATTTT. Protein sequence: CASSDGTGVDGNTIYF.

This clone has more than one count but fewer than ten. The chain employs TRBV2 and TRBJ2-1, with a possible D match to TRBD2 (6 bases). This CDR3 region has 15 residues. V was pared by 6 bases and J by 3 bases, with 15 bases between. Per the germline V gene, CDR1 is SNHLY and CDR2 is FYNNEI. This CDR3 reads CASRFVGSIYNEQFF. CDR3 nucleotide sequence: TGTGCCAGCAGGTTTGTCGGGAGCATCTACAATGAGCAGTTCTTC.

CDR3 bases: TGTGCCAGCCGGGACACTAACAATGAGCAGTTCTTC. Its protein product is CASRDTNNEQFF. This chain joins TRBV28 and TRBJ2-1, with D maybe TRBD1 (6 bases). V was pared by 8 bases and J by 5 bases, with 10 bases between. The CDR3 contains 12 residues. Germline CDR1 and CDR2: MDHEN and SYDVKM.

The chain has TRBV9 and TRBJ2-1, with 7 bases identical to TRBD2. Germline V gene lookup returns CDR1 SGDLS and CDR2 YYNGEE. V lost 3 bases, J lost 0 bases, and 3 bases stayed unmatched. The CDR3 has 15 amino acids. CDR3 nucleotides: TGTGCCAGCAGCGAGCGGGGACTCTCCTACAATGAGCAGTTCTTC. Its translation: CASSERGLSYNEQFF. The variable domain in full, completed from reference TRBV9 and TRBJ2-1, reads DSGVTQTPKHLITATGQRVTLRCSPRSGDLSVYWYQQSLDQGLQFLIQYYNGEERAKGNILERFSAQQFPDLHSELNLSSLELGDSALYFCASSERGLSYNEQFFGPGTRLTVL.

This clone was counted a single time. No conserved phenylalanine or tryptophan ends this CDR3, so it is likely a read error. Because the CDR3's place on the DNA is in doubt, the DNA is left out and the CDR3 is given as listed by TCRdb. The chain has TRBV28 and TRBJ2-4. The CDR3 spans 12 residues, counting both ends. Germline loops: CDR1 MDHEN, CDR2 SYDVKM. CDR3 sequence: CASRSSGPALVL.

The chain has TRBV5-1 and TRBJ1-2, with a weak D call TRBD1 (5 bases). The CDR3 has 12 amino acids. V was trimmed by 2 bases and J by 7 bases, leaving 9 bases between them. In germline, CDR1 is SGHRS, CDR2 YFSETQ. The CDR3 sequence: CASSFGARGYTF. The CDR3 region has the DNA TGCGCCAGCAGCTTTGGGGCCCGTGGCTACACCTTC.